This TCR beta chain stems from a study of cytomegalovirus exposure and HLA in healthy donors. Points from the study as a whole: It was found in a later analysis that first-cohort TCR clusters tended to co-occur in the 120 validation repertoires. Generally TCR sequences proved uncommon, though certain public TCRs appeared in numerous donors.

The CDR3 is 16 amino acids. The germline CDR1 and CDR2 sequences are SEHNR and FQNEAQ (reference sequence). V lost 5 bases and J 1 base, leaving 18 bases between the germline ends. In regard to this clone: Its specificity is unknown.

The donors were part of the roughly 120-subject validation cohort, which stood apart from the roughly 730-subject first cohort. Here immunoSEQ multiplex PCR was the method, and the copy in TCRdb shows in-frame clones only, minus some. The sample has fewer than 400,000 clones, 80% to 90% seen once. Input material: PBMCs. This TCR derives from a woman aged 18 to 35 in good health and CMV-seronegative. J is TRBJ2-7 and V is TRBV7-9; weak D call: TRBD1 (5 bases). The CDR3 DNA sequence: TGTGCCAGCAGCAGATGGGGCTCAGAAACTTCCTACGAGCAGTACTTC. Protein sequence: CASSRWGSETSYEQYF.